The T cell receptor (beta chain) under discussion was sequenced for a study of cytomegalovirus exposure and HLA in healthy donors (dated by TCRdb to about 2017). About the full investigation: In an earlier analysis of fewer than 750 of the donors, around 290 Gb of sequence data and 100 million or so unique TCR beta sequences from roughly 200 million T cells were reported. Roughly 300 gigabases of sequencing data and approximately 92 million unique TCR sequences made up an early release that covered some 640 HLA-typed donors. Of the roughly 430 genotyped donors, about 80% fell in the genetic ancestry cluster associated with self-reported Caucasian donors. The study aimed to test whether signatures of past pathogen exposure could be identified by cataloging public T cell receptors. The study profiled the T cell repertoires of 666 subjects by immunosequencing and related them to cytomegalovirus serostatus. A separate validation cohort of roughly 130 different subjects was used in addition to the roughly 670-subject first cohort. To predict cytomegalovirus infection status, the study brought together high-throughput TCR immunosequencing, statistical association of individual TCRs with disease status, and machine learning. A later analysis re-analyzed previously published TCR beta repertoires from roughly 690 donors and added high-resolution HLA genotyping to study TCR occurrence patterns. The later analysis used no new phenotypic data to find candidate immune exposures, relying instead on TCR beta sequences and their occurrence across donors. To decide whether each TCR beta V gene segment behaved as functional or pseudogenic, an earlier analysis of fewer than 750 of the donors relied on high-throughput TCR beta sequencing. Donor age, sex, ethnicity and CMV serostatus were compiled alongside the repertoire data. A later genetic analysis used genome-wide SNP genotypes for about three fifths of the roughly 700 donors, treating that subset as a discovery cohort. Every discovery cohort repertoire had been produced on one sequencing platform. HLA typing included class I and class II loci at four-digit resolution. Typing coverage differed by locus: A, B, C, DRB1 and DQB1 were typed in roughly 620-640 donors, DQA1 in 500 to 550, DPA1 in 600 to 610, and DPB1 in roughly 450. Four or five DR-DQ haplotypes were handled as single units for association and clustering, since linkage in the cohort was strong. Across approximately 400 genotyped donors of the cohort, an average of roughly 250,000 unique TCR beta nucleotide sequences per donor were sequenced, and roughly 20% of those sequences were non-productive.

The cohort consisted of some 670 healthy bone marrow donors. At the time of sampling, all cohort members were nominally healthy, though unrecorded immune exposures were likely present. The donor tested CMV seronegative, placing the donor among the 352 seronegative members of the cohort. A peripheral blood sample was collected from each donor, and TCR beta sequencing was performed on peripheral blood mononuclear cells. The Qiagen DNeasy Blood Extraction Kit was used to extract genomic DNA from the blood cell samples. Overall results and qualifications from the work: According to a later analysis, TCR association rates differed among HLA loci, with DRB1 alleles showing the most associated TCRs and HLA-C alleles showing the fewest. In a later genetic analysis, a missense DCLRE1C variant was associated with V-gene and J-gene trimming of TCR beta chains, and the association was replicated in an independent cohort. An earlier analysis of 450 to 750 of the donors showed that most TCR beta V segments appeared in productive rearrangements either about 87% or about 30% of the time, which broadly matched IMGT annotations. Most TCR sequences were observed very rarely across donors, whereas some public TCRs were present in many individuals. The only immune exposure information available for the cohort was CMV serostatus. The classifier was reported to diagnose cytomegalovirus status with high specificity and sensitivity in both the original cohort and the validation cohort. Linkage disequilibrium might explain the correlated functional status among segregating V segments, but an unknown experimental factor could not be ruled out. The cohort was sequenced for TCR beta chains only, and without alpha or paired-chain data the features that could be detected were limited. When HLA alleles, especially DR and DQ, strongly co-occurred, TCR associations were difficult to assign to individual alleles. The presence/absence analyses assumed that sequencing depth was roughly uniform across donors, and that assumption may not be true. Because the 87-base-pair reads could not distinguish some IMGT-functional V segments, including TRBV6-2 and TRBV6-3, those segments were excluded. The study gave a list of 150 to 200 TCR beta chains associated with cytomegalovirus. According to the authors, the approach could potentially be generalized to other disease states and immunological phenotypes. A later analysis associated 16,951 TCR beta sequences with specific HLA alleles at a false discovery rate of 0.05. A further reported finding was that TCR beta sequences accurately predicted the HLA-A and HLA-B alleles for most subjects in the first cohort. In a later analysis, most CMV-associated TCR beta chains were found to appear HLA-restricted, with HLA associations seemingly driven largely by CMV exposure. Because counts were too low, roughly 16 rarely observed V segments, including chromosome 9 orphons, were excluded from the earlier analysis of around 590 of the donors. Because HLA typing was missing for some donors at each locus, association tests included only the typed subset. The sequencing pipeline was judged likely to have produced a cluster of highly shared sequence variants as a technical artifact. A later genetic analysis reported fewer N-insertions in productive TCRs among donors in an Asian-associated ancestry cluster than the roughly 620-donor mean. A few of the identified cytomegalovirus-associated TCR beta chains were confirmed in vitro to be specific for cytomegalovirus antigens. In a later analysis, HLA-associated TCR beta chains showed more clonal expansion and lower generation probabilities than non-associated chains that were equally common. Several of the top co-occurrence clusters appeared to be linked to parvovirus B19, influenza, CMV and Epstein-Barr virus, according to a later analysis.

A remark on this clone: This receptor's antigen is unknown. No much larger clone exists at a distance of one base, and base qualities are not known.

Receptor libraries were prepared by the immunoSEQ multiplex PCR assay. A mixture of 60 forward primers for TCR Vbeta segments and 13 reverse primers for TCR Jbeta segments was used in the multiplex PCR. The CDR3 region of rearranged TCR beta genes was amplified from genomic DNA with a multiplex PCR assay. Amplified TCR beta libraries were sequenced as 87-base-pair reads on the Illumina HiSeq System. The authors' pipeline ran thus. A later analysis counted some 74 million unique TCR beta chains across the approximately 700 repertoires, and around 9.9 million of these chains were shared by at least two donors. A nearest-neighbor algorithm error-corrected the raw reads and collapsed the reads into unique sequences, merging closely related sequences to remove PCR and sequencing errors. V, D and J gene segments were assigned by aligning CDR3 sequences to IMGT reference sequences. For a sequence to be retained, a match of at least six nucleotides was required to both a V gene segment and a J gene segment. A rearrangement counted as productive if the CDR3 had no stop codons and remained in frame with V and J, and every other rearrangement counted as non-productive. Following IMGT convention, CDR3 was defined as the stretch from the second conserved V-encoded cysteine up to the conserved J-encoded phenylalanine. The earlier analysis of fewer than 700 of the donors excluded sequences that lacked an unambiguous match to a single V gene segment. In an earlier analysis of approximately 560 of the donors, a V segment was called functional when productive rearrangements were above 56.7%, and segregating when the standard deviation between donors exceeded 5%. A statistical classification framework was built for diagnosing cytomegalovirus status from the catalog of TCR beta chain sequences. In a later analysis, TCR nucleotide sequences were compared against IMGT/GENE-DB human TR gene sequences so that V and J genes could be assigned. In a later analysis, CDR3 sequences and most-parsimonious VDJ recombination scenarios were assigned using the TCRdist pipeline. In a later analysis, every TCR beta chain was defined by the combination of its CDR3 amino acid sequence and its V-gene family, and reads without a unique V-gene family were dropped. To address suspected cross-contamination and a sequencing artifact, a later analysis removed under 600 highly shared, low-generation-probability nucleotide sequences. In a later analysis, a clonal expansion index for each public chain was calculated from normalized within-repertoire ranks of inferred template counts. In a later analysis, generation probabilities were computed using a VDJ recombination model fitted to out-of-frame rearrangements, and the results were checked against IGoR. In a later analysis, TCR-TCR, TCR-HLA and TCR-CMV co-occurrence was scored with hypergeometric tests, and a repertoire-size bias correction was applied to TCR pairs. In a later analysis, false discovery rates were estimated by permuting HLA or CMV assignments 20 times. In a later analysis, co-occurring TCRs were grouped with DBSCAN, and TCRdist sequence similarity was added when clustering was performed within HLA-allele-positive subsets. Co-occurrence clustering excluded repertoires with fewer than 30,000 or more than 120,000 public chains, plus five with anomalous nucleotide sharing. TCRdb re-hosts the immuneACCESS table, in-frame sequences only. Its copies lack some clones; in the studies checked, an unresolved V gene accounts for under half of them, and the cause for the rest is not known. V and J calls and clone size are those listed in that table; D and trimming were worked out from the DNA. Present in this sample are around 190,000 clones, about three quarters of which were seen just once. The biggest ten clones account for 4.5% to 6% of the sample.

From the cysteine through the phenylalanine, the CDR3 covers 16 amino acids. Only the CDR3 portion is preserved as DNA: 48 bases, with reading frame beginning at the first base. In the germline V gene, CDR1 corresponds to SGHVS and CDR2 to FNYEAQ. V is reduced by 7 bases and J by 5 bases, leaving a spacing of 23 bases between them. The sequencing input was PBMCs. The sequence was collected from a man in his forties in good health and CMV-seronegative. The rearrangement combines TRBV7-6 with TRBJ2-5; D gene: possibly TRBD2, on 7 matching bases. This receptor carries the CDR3 CASTPSGAGAGETQYF. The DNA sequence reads TGTGCCAGCACCCCCTCGGGGGCGGGGGCCGGGGAGACCCAGTACTTC.